The T cell receptor beta chain under discussion was sequenced for a study of cytomegalovirus exposure and HLA in healthy donors. The study's findings and limits: Among TCR beta chains, those listed as cytomegalovirus-associated numbered over 150. Reportedly, fewer N-insertions than the approximately 700-donor mean appeared in an Asian-associated ancestry cluster in a later analysis. Most sequenced TCRs were rare (though some public TCRs occurred in many donors). Previous analysis showed most TCR beta V segments were productive about 90% or about 30% of the time.

The PCR was carried out with 60 Vbeta primers and 13 Jbeta primers. Produced via immunoSEQ multiplex PCR; TCRdb's table is partial and in-frame only. This sample has fewer than 100,000 clones, with approximately 7.1% found just once. In this sample, this clone turned up a few times. Its antigen is undetermined. The receptor's source is a man over 45 in good health and CMV-seronegative. The sample consisted of PBMCs.

The chain's CDR3 is CASSPPSDWQGYTF. DNA of the CDR3: TGTGCCAGCTCACCACCTTCGGACTGGCAGGGCTACACCTTC. The chain recombines TRBV18 with TRBJ1-2; D is undetermined. V lost 0 bases to trimming and J lost 8 bases, with 13 bases between them. The germline V gene encodes CDR1 KGHSH and CDR2 LQKENI. This CDR3 spans 14 amino acids.